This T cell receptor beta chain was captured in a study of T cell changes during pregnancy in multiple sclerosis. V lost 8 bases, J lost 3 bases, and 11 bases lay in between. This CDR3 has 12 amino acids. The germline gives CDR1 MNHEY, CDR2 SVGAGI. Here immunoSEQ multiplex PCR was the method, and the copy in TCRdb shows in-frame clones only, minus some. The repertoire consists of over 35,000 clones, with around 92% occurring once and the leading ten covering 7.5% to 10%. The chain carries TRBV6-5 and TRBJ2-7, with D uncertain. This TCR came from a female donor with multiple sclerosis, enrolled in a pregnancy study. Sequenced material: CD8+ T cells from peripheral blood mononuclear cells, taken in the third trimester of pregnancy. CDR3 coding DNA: TGTGCCAGCCGCTCAACGGGCTACGAGCAGTACTTC. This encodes CASRSTGYEQYF.